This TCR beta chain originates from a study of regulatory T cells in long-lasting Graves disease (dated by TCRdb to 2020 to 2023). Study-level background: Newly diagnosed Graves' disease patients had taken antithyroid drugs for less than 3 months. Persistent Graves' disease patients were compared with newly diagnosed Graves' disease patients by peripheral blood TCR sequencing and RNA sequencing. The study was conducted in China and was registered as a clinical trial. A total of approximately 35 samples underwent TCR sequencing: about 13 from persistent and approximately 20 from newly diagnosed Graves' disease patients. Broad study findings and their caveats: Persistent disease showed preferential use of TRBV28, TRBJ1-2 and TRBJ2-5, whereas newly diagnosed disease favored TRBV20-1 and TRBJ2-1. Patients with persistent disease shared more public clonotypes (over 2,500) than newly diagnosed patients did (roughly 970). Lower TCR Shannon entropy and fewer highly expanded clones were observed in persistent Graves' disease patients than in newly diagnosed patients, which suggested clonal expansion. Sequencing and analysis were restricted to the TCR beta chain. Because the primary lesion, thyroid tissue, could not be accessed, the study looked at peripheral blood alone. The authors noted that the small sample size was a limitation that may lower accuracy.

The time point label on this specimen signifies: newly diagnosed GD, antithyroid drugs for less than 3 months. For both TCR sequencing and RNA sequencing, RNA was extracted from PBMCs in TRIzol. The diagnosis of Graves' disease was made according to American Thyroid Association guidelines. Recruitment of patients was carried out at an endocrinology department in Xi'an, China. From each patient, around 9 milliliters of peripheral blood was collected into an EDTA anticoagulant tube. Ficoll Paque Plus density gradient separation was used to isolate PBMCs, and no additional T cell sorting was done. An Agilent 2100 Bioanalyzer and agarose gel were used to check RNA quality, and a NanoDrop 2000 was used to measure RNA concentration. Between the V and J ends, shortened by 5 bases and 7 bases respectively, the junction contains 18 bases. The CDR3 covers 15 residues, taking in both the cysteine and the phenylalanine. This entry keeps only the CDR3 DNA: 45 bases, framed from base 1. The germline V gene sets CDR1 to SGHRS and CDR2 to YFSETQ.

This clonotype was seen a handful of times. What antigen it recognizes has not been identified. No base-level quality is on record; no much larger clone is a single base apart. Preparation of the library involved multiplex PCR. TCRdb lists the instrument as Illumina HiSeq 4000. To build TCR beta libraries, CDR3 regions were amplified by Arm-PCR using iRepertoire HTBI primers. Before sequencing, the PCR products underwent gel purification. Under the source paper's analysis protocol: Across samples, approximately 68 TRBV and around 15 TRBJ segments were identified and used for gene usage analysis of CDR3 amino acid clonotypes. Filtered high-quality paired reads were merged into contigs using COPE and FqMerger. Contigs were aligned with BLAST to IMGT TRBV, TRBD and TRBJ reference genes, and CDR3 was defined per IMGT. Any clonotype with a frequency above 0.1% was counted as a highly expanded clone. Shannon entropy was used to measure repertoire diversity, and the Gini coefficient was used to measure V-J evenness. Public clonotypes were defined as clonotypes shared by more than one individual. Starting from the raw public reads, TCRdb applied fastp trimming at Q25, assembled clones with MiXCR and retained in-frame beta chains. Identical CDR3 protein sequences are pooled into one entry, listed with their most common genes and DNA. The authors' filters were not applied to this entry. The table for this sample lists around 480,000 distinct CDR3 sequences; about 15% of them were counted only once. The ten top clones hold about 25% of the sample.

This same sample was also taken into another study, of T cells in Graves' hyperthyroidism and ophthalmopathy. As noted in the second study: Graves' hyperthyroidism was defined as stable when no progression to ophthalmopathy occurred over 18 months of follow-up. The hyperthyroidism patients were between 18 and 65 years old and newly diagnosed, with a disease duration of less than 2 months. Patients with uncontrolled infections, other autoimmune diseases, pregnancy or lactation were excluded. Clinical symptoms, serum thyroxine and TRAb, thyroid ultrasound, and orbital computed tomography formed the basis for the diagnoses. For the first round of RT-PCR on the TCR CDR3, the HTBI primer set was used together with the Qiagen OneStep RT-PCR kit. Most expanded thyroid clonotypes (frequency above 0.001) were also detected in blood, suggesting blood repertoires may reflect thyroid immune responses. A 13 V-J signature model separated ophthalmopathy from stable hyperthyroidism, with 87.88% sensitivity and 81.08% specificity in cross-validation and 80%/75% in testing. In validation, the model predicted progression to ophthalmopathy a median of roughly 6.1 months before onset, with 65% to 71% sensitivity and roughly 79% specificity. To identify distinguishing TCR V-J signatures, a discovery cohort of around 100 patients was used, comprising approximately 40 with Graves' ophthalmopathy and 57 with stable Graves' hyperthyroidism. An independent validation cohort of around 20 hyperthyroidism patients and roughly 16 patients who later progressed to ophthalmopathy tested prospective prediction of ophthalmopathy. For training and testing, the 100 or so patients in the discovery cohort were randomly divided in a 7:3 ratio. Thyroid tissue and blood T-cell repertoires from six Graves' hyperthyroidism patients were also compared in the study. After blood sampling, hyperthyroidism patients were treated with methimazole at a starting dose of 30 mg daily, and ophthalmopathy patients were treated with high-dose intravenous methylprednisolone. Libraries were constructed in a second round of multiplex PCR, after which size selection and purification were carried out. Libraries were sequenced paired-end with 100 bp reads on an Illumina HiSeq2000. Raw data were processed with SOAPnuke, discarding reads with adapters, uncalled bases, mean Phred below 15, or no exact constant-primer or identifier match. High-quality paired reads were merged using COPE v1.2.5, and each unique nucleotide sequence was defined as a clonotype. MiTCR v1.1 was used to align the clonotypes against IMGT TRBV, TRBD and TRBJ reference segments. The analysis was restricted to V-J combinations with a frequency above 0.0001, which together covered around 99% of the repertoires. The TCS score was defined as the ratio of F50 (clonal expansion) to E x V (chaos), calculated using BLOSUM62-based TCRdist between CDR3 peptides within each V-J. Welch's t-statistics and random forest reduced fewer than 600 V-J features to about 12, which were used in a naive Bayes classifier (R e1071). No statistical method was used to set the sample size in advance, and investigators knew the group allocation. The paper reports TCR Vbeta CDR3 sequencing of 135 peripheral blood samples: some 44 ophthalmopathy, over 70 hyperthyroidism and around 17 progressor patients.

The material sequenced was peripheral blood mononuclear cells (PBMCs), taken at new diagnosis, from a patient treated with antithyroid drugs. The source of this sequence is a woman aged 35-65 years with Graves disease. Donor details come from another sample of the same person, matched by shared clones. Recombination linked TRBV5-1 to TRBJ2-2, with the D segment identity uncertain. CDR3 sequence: CASRNVIGSGGELFF. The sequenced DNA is TGCGCCAGCAGGAACGTTATCGGCTCGGGCGGGGAGCTGTTTTTT.